This T cell receptor (beta chain) appears in the sequencing data of a study of T cells expressing NK-cell markers. Study at large: It was sorted CD3+CD56+NKG2C+, CD3+CD56+NKG2C- and CD3+CD56-NKG2C+ T cells that supplied the TCR beta repertoires.

UMIs accompanied the 5'RACE template switching by which TCR beta cDNA was made. TCRdb reprocessed the 5' RACE reads; each CDR3 protein has one entry and no DNA is given. This table lists roughly 390,000 distinct CDR3 sequences. Whole-study findings and limits: Once again these clonotypes came out on top in the CD3+CD56-NKG2C+ fraction of several donors. Expanded clones of NKG2C+ T cells had an unclear HCMV specificity.

The CDR3 is 14 residues long. Germline CDR1 reads SGHRS; CDR2 reads YFSETQ. About this clonotype itself: The antigen is unknown.

J is TRBJ2-1 and V is TRBV5-1; the D gene TCRdb calls, TRBD1, cannot be checked with no DNA. The source is a woman aged 45 to 65 in good health. The material sequenced was blood T cells: a sorted CD56 or NKG2C T cell subset, CD4+ or CD8+ T cells, or bulk PBMC T cells (not recorded which). The CDR3 spells CASSFGGTHPEQFF.